The source of this TCR beta chain is a study of siplizumab effects on memory and regulatory T cells. This clone came up a few times. Data came from immunoSEQ multiplex PCR; TCRdb stores just in-frame clones and leaves some out. The sample has 75,000 to 100,000 clones, around 94% seen once. CDR3 length: 15 amino acids. V lost 5 bases to trimming and J lost 5 bases, with 19 bases between them. Germline V gives CDR1 SGHRS, CDR2 YFSETQ. This chain links TRBV5-1 with TRBJ1-1; D gene unclear. The sequencing input was non-Treg CD4+ T cells sorted from blood. This sequence was found in a human donor in good health. The CDR3 coding sequence is TGCGCCAGCAGTTCAGCCGATGGATTGGGAACTGAAGCTTTCTTT. Residues: CASSSADGLGTEAFF.